This TCR beta chain came from a study of technical replicates of blood from a few donors. TCRdb keeps only in-frame clones here, not all; method: immunoSEQ multiplex PCR. In the table there are 60,000 to 85,000 clones, approximately 97% of which are singletons. The CDR3 sequence is 13 residues long. Germline CDR1 reads MNHEY; CDR2 reads SVGAGI. With V trimmed by 2 bases and J by 7 bases, 2 bases remained unmatched. The material sequenced was T cells isolated from PBMCs. This chain uses TRBV6-5 with TRBJ2-4; the match to TRBD1 covers 7 bases. The origin of this receptor is a human donor in good health. The CDR3 coding sequence is TGTGCCAGCAGTTACGGCAGGGGGAACATTCAGTACTTC. It codes for CASSYGRGNIQYF.